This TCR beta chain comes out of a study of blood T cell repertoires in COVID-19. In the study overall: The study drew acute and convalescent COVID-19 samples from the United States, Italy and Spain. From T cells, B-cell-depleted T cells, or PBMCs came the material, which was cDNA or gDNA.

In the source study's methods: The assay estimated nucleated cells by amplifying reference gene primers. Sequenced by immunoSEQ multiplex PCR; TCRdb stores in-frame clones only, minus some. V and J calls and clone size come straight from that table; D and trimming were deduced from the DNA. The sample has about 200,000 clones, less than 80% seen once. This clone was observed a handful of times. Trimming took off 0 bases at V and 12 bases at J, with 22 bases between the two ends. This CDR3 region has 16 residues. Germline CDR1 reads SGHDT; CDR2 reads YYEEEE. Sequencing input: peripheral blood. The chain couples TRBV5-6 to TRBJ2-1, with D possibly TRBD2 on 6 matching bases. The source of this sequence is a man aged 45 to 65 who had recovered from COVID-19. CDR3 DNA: TGTGCCAGCAGCTTGGCCATCGCGGCTAGCGCCCTGCGGCAGTTCTTC. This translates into CASSLAIAASALRQFF.